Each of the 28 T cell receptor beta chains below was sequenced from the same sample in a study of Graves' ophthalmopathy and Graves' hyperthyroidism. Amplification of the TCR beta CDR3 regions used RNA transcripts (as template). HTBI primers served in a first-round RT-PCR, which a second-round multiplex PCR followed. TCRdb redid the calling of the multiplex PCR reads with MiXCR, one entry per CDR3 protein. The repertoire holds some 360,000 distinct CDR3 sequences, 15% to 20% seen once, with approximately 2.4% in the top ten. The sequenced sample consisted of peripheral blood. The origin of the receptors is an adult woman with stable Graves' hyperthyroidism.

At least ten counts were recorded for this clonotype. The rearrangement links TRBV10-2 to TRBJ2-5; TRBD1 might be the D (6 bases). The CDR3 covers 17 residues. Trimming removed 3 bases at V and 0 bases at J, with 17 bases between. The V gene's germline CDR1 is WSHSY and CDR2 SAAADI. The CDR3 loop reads CASSESSWRQDQETQYF. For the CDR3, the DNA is TGCGCCAGCAGTGAATCTAGTTGGAGACAGGACCAAGAGACCCAGTACTTC.

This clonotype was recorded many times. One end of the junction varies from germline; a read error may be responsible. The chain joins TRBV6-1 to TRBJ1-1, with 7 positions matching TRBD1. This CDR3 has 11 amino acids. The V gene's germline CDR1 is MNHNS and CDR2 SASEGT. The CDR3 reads CASRWDSEASF. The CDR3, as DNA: TGTGCCAGCAGGTGGGACAGCGAAGCTTCCTTT.

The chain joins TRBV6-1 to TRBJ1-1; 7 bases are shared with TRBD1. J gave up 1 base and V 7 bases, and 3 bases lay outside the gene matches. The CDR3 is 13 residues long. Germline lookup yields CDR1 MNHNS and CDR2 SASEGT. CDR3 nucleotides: TGTGCCAGCAACTGGGACAGGAACACTGAAGCTTTCTTT. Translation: CASNWDRNTEAFF.

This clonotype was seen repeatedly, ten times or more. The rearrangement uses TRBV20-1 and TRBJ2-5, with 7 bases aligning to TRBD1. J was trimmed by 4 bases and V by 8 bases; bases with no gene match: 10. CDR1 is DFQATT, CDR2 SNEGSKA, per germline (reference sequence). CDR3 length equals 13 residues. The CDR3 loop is CSLTLRGRETQYF. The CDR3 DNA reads TGCAGTCTAACGTTGAGGGGGCGAGAGACCCAGTACTTC.

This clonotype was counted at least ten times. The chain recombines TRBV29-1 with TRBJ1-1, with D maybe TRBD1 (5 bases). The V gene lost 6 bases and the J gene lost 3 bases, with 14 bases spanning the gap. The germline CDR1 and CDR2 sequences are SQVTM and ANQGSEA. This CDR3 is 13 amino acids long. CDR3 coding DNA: TGCAGCGTCTTGGCAGGGTTGGACACTGAAGCTTTCTTT. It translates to CSVLAGLDTEAFF. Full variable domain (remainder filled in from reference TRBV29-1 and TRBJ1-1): SAVISQKPSRDICQRGTSLTIQCQVDSQVTMMFWYRQQPGQSLTLIATANQGSEATYESGFVIDKFPISRPNLTFSTLTVSNMSPEDSSIYLCSVLAGLDTEAFFGQGTRLTVV.

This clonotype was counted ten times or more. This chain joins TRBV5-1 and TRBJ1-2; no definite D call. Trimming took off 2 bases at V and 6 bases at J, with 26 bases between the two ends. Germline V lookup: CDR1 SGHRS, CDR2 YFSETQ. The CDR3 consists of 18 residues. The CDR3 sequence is CASSFSSPCEAFMHGYTF. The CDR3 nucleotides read TGCGCCAGCAGCTTTTCTTCTCCGTGTGAGGCCTTCATGCATGGCTACACCTTC.

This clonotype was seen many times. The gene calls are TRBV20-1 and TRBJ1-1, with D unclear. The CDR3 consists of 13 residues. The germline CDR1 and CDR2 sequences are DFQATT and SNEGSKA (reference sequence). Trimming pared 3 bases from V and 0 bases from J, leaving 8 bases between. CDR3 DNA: TGCAGTGCTAGGGTCAGCATGAACACTGAAGCTTTCTTT. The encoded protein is CSARVSMNTEAFF.

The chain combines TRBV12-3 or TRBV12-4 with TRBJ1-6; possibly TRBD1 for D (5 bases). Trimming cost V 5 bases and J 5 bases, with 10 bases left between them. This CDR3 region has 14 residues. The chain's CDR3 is CASSGTEHNSPLHF. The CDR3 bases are TGTGCCAGCAGTGGGACGGAGCATAATTCACCCCTCCACTTT.

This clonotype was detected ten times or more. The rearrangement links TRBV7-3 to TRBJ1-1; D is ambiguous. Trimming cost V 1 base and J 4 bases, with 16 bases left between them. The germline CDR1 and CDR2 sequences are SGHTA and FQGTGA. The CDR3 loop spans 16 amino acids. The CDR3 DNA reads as TGTGCCAGCAGCTTAATCGGCCACAAGGTCCCCACTGAAGCTTTCTTT. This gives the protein CASSLIGHKVPTEAFF.

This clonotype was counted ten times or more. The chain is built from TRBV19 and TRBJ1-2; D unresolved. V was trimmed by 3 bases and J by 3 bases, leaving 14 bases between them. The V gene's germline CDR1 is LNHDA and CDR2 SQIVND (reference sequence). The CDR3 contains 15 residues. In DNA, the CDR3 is TGTGCCAGTAGTATTACCCGGGAGGTGGACTATGGCTACACCTTC. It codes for CASSITREVDYGYTF.

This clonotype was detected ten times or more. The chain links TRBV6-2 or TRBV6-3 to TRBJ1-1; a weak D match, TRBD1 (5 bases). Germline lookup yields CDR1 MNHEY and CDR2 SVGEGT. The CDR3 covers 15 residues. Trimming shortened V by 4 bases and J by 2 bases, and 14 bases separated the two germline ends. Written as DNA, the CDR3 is TGTGCCAGCAGTTCCCTGGGGACGTCTAACACTGAAGCTTTCTTT. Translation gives CASSSLGTSNTEAFF.

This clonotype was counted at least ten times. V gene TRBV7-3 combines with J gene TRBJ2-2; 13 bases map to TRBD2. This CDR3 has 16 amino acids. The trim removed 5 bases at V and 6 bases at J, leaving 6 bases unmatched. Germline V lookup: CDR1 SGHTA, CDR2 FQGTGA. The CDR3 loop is CASSPGTSGISGELFF. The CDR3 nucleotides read TGTGCCAGCAGCCCAGGGACTAGCGGGATATCCGGGGAGCTGTTTTTT. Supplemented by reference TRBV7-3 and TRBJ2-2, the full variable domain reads GAGVSQTPSNKVTEKGKYVELRCDPISGHTALYWYRQSLGQGPEFLIYFQGTGAADDSGLPNDRFFAVRPEGSVSTLKIQRTERGDSAVYLCASSPGTSGISGELFFGEGSRLTVL.

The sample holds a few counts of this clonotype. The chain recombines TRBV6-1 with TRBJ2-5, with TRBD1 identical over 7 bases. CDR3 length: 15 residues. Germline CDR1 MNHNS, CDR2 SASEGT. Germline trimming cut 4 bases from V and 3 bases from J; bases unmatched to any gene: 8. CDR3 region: CASSVGQRWEETQYF. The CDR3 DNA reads TGTGCCAGCAGTGTGGGACAGAGGTGGGAAGAGACCCAGTACTTC.

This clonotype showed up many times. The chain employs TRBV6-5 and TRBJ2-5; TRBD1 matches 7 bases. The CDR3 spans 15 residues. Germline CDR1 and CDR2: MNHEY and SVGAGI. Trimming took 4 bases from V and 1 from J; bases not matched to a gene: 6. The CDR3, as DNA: TGTGCCAGCAGTTCCCGGGACAGCATCCAAGAGACCCAGTACTTC. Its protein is CASSSRDSIQETQYF.

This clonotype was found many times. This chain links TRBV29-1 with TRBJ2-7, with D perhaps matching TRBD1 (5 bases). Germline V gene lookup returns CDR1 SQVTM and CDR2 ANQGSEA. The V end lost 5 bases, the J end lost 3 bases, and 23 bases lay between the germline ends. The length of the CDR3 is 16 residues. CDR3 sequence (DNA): TGCAGCGTTCTAATCCAAACATTTGGGGCCAACTACGAGCAGTACTTC. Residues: CSVLIQTFGANYEQYF.

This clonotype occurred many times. DNA of the CDR3: TGTGCCAGCAGTGAATGGGGCAGGGGAGATAGCAATCAGCCCCAGCATTTT. Encoded protein: CASSEWGRGDSNQPQHF. The chain links TRBV6-1 to TRBJ1-5; possibly TRBD1 for D (6 bases). Trimming took 2 bases from V and 0 from J, leaving 14 bases between them. The germline gives CDR1 MNHNS, CDR2 SASEGT. The length of the CDR3 is 17 residues.

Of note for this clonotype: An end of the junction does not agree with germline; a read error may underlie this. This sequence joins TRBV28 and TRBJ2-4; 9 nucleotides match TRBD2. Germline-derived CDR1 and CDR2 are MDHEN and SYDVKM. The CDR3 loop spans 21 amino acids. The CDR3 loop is CASSRPGLSGSSPAAKNIQCF. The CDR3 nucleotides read TGTGCCAGCAGTCGCCCCGGACTTAGCGGGAGCTCGCCTGCAGCCAAAAACATTCAGTGCTTC.

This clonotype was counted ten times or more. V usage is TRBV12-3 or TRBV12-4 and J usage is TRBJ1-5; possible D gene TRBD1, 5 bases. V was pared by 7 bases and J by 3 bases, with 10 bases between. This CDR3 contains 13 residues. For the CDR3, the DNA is TGTGCCAGCACCCAGGGATTCAATCAGCCCCAGCATTTT. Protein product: CASTQGFNQPQHF.

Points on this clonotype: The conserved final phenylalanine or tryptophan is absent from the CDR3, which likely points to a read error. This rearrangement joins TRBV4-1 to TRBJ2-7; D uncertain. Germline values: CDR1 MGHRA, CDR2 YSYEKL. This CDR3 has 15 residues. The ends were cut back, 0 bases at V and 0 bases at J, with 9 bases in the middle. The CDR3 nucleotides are TGCGCCAGCAGCCAAGATCGCGTCAGCTCCTACGAGCAGTACGAC. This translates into CASSQDRVSSYEQYD.

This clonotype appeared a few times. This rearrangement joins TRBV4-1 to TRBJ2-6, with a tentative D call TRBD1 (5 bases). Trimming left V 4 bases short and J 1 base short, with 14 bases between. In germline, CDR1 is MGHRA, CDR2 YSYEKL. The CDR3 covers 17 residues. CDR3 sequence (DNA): TGCGCCAGCAGCCCCCAGGGTACCTTTTCTGGGGCCAACGTCCTGACTTTC. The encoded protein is CASSPQGTFSGANVLTF.

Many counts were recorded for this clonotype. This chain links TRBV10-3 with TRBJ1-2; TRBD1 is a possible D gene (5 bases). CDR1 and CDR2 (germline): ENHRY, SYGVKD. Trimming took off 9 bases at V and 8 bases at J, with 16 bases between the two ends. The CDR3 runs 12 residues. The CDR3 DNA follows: TGTGCCATAGCGGGGGATCCAGAAGGCTACACCTTC. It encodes CAIAGDPEGYTF.

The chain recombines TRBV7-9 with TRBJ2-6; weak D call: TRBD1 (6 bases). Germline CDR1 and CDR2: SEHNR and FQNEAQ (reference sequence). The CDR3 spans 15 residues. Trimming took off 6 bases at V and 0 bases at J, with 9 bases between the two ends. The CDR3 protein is CASSTGSSGANVLTF. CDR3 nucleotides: TGTGCCAGCAGTACAGGGTCCTCTGGGGCCAACGTCCTGACTTTC. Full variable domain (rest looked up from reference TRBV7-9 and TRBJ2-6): DTGVSQNPRHKITKRGQNVTFRCDPISEHNRLYWYRQTLGQGPEFLTYFQNEAQLEKSRLLSDRFSAERPKGSFSTLEIQRTEQGDSAMYLCASSTGSSGANVLTFGAGSRLTVL.

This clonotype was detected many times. CDR3 residues: CASSQAGGQHEQYF. The CDR3 bases are TGTGCCAGCAGCCAAGCAGGAGGGCAACACGAGCAGTACTTC. This sequence joins TRBV4-2 and TRBJ2-7, with D perhaps TRBD2 (6 bases). This CDR3 has 14 amino acids. Germline CDR1 LGHNA, CDR2 YNFKEQ. Deletions cut 1 base from V and 5 bases from J, with 12 bases between.

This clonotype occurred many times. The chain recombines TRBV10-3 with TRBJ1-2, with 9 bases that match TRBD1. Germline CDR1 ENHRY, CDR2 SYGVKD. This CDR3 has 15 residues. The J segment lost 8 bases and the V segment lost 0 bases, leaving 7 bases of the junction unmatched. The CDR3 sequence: CAISESRDRAVGYTF. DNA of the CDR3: TGTGCCATCAGTGAGTCCCGGGACAGGGCTGTCGGCTACACCTTC.

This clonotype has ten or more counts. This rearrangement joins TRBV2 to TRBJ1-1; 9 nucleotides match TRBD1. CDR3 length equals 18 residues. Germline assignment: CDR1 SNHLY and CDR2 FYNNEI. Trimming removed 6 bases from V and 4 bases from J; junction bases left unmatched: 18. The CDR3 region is CASRCSIGQGSLGTEAFF. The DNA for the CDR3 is TGTGCCAGCAGATGCTCGATCGGACAGGGGTCCCTTGGCACTGAAGCTTTCTTT.

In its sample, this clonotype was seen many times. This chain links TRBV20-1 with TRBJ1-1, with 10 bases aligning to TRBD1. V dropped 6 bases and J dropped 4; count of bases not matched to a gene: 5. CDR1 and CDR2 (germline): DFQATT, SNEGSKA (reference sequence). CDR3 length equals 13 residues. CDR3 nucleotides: TGCAGTGCCGGACAGGGGGGCAGCACTGAAGCTTTCTTT. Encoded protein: CSAGQGGSTEAFF.

The CDR3 is CASSPPRRGRSDQPQHF. DNA for the CDR3: TGTGCCAGTAGTCCCCCGCGGAGGGGGCGATCTGATCAGCCCCAGCATTTT. V and J are TRBV19 and TRBJ1-5; TRBD1 matches at 7 bases. The CDR3 consists of 17 residues. Germline CDR1 is LNHDA and CDR2 is SQIVND (reference sequence). With V trimmed by 5 bases and J by 5 bases, 15 bases remained unmatched.

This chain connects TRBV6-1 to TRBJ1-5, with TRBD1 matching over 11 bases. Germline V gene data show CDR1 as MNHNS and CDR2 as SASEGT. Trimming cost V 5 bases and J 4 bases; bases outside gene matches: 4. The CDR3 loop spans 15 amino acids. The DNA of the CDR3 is TGTGCCAGCAGTAGGGACAGGGGGTGGAATCAGCCCCAGCATTTT. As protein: CASSRDRGWNQPQHF.